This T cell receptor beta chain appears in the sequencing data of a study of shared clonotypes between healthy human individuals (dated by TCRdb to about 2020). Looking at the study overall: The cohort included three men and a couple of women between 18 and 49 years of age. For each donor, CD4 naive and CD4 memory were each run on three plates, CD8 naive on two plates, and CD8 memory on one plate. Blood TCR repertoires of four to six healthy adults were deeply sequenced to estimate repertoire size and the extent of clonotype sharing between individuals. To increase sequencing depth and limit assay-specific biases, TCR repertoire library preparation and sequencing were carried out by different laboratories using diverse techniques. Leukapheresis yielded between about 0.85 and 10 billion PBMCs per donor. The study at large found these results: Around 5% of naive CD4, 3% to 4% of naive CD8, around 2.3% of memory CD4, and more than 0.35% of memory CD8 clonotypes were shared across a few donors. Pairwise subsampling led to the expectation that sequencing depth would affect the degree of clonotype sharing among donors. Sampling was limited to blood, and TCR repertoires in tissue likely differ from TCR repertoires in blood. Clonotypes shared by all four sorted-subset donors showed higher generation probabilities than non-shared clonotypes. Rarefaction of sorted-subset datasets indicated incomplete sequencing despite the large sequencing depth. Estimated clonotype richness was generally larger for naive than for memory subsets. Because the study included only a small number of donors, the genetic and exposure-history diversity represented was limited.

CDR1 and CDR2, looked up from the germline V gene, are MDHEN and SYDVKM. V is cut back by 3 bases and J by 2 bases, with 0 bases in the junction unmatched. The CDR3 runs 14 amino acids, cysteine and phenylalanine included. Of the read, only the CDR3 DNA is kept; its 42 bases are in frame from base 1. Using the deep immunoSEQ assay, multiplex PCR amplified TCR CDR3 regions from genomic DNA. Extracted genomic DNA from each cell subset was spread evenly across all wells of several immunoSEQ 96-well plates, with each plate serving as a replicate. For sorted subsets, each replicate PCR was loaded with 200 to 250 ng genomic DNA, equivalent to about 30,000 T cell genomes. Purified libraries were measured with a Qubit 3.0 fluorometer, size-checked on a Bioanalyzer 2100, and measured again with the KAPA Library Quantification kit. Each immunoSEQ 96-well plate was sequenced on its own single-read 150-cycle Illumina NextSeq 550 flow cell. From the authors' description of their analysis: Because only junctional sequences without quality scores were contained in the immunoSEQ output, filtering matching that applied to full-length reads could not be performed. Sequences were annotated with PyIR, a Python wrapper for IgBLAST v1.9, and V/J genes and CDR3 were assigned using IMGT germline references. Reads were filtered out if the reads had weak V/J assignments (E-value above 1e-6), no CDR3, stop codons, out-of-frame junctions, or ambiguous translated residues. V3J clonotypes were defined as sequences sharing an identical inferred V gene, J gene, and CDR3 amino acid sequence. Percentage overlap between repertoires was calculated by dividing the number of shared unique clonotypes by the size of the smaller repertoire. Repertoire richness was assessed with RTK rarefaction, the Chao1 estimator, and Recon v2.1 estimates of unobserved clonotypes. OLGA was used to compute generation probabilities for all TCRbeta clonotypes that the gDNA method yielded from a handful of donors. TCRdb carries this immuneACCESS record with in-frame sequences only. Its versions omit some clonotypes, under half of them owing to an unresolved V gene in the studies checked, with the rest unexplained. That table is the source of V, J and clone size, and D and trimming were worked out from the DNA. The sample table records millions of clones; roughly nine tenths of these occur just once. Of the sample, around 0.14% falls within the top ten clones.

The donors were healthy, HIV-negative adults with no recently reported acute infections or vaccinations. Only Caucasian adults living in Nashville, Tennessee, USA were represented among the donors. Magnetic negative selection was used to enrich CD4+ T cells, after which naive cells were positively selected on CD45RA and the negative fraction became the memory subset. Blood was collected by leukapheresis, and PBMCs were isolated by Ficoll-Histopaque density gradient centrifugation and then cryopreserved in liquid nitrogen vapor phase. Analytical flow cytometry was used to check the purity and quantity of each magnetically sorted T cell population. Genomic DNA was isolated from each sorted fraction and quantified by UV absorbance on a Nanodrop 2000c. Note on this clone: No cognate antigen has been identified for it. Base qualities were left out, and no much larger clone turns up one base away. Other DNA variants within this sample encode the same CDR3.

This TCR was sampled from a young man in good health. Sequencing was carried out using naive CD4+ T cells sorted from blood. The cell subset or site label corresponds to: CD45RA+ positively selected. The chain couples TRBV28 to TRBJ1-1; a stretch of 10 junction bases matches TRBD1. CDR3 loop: CASSLTGGNTEAFF. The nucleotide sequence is TGTGCCAGCAGTTTGACAGGGGGCAACACTGAAGCTTTCTTT.